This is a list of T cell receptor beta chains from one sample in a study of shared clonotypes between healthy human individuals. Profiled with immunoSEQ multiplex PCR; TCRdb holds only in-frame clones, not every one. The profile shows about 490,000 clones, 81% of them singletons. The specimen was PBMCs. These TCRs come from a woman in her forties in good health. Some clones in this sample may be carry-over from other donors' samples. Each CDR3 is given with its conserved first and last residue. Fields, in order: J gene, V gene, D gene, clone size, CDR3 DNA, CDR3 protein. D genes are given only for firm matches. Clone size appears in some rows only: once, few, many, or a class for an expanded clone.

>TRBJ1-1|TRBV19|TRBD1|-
TGTGCCAGTAGTAATCCCGGGACAGGGGAGCGGACTGAAGCTTTCTTT
CASSNPGTGERTEAFF
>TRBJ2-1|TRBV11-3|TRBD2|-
TGTGCCAGCAGCTTACTAGGGACTAGCGGGAGGGCCGGGAATGAGCAGTTCTTC
CASSLLGTSGRAGNEQFF
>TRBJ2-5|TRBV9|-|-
TGTGCCAGCAGCGTAGGAGGAGGGCGCGAGACCCAGTACTTC
CASSVGGGRETQYF
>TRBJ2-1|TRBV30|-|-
TGTGCCTGGAGGGGTTCCCGCGATGAGCAGTTCTTC
CAWRGSRDEQFF
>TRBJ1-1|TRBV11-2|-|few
TGTGCCAGCAGCTTAGGACGGGACGGAATGAACACTGAAGCTTTCTTT
CASSLGRDGMNTEAFF
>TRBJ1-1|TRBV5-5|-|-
TGTGCCAGCAGCTTGGCGGTTGGGAACACTGAAGCTTTCTTT
CASSLAVGNTEAFF
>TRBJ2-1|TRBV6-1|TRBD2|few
TGTGCCAGCACGCGGGAGGGAGGCAACTACAATGAGCAGTTCTTC
CASTREGGNYNEQFF
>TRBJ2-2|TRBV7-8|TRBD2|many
TGTGCCAGCAGCTTAGGGGTGACTAGCGGCCACCGGACCACCGGGGAGCTGTTTTTT
CASSLGVTSGHRTTGELFF
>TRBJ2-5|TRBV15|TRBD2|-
TGTGCCACCATCCCTGGGGCGGGAGGGCCGCGGATTGGAGAGACCCAGTACTTC
CATIPGAGGPRIGETQYF
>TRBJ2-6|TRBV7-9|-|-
TGTGCCAGCAGCGCCGCAGGGGCCAACGTCCTGACTTTC
CASSAAGANVLTF
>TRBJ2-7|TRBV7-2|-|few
TGTGCCAGCATAGGGCGGGCGGGAACCTACGAGCAGTACTTC
CASIGRAGTYEQYF
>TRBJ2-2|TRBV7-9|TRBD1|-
TGTGCCAGCAGCTTAGTAGGGACAGGGAACACCGGGGAGCTGTTTTTT
CASSLVGTGNTGELFF
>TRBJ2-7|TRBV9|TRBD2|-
TGTGCCAGCAGCAGATTAGCGGGAGGGCCTGGCGAGCAGTACTTC
CASSRLAGGPGEQYF
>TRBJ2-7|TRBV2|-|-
TGTGCCAGCAGTACCGGGACTCGGAGGGGTTACGAGCAGTACTTC
CASSTGTRRGYEQYF
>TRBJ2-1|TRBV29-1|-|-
TGCAGCGCGGCGAGTCCCCGAATTACCTACAATGAGCAGTTCTTC
CSAASPRITYNEQFF
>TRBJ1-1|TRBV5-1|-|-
TGCGCCAGCAGCTTGGCCAAGGATGGGGGAACTGAAGCTTTCTTT
CASSLAKDGGTEAFF
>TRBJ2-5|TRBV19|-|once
TGTGCCAGTCGACAGTTTATTGGGCAAGAGACCCAGTACTTC
CASRQFIGQETQYF
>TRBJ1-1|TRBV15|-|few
TGTGCCACCAGCAGAGACACCAGGGGTGAAGCTTTCTTT
CATSRDTRGEAFF
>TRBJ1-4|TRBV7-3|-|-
TGCGCCAGCAGCCAAAGTCCGGCTGAAAAACTGTTTTTT
CASSQSPAEKLFF
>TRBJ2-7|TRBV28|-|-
TGTGCCAGCAGTTTAGGTGGGACACTATCCTACGAGCAGTACTTC
CASSLGGTLSYEQYF
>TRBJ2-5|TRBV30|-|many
TGTGCCTGGAGCGGGACTCGAGGGGAGACCCAGTACTTC
CAWSGTRGETQYF
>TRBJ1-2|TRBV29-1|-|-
TGCAGCGTTGAAGATGGCAGGGGATACTATGGCTACACCTTC
CSVEDGRGYYGYTF
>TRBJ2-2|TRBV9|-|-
TGTGCCAGCAGCCAGACAGATAACACCGGGGAGCTGTTTTTT
CASSQTDNTGELFF
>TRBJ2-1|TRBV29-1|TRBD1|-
TGCAGCGTACCTCGACAGGGGGCGCCCAATGAGCAGTTCTTC
CSVPRQGAPNEQFF
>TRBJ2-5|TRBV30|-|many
TGTGCCTGGAACAGAGTCCTTCAAGAGACCCAGTACTTC
CAWNRVLQETQYF
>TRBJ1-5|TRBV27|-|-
TGTGCCAGCAGTTTAAAGGGGGGTCGCAATCAGCCCCAGCATTTT
CASSLKGGRNQPQHF
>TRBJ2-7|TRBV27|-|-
TGTGCCAGCAGTCGACAGAGGAGCTCCTACGAGCAGTACTTC
CASSRQRSSYEQYF
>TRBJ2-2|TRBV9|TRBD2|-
TGTGCCAGCAGCGTGGGACTAGCGTTGAACACCGGGGAGCTGTTTTTT
CASSVGLALNTGELFF
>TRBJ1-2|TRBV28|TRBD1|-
TGTGCCAGCAGCCGACAGGGGCTCATCTCGGTTGGCTACACCTTC
CASSRQGLISVGYTF
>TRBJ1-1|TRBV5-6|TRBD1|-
TGTGCCAGCAGCTTAGAGACAGGGGGCGAAGCTTTCTTT
CASSLETGGEAFF
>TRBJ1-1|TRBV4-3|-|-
TGCGCCAGCAGCCCGTTCAGCGGGGACGGCACTGAAGCTTTCTTT
CASSPFSGDGTEAFF
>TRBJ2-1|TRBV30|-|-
TGTGCCTGGAGTAGCCAGGGTGAACCGTTCTTC
CAWSSQGEPFF
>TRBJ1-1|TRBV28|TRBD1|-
TGTGCCAGCAGGTCGGACAGGGTGAACACTGAAGCTTTCTTT
CASRSDRVNTEAFF
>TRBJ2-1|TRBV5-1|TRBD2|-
TGCGCCAGCAGCTTGGGAGGCGGGAGTCGAGAGAATGAGCAGTTCTTC
CASSLGGGSRENEQFF
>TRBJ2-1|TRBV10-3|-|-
TGTGCCATCAGTGACCGCACCTCCTACAATGAGCAGTTCTTC
CAISDRTSYNEQFF
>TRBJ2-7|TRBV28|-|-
TGTGCCAGCAGTACGCAATACAGCTACGAGCAGTACTTC
CASSTQYSYEQYF
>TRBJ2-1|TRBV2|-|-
TGTGCCAGCAGTGAATGGGACGTCTCGTTCTTC
CASSEWDVSFF
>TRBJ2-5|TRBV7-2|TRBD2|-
TGTGCCAGCAGCTTAGAAGTGGGACTAGCGGGAGTAAAGACCCAGTACTTC
CASSLEVGLAGVKTQYF
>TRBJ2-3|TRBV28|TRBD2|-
TGTGCCAGCAGTATGCCTCTAGCGGGAGGTGCAGATACGCAGTATTTT
CASSMPLAGGADTQYF
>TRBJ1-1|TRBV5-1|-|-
TGCGCCAGCAGCTTGACAGACTCGGGCACTGAAGCTTTCTTT
CASSLTDSGTEAFF
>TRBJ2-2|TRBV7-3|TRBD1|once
TGTGCCAGCAGCTCCACACAGGGGGCGAACACCGGGGAGCTGTTTTTT
CASSSTQGANTGELFF
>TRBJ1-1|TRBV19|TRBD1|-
TGTGCCAGTAGTACAGGGACAGGGGTGACTGAAGCTTTCTTT
CASSTGTGVTEAFF
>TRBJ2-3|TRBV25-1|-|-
TGTGCCAGCAGTGAATTGGGGAGTGGGGCAGATACGCAGTATTTT
CASSELGSGADTQYF
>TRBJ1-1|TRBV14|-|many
TGTGCCAGCAGCCAAGTCTCGTGGAACACTGAAGCTTTCTTT
CASSQVSWNTEAFF
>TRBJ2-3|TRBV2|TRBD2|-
TGTGCCAGCAGTTCCCGACTAGCAAGCACAGATACGCAGTATTTT
CASSSRLASTDTQYF
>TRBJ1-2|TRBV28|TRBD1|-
TGTGCCAGCAGTGACCCCACAGGGGATGGCTACACCTTC
CASSDPTGDGYTF
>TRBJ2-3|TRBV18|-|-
TGTGCCAGCTCCCCGGTCACAGGTATCACAGATACGCAGTATTTT
CASSPVTGITDTQYF
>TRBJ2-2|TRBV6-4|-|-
TGTGCCAGCAGTCAAAAACCCGGGACGAACACCGGGGAGCTGTTTTTT
CASSQKPGTNTGELFF
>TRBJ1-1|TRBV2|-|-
TGTGCCAGCAGTGTGGAGCTTATGAACACTGAAGCTTTCTTT
CASSVELMNTEAFF